This is a list of T cell receptor beta chains from one sample in a study of cytomegalovirus exposure and HLA in healthy donors. The data were produced by immunoSEQ multiplex PCR, yet TCRdb's version contains in-frame clones alone and is incomplete. The sample lists about 140,000 clones; 73% were seen once. The sequencing input was PBMCs. The receptors were gathered from a human donor in good health. Both conserved end residues are part of each CDR3. A D gene is named only where the DNA matches it firmly. Expanded clones are given a class, and other clones once, few, many or no size at all.

clone size,J gene,V gene,D gene,CDR3 DNA,CDR3 protein
NA,TRBJ2-1,TRBV2,NA,TGTGCCAGCAGACAGGGCTACAATGAGCAGTTCTTC,CASRQGYNEQFF
NA,TRBJ1-1,TRBV7-8,NA,TGTGCCAGCAGCGCACGGGAGGGAAACACTGAAGCTTTCTTT,CASSAREGNTEAFF
NA,TRBJ2-1,TRBV15,NA,TGTGCCACCAGCAGATTACGGGGGAGTGGGTACAATGAGCAGTTCTTC,CATSRLRGSGYNEQFF
NA,TRBJ1-1,TRBV5-1,NA,TGCGCCAGCAGCCTGAGCGAGTCGAGTACTGAAGCTTTCTTT,CASSLSESSTEAFF
NA,TRBJ1-5,TRBV29-1,TRBD1,TGCAGCGTTGCGGGACAGGGGAGGGATCAGCCCCAGCATTTT,CSVAGQGRDQPQHF
few,TRBJ1-3,TRBV6-5,NA,TGTGCCAGCAGCCAGGGCACCTCTGGAAACACCATATATTTT,CASSQGTSGNTIYF
NA,TRBJ2-6,TRBV11-3,NA,TGTGCCAGCAGCTTCGGCGGAGCCTCTGGGGCCAACGTCCTGACTTTC,CASSFGGASGANVLTF
NA,TRBJ2-5,TRBV6-5,TRBD2,TGTGCCAGTTCGACTAGCGGGGGTGAGACCCAGTACTTC,CASSTSGGETQYF
NA,TRBJ2-5,TRBV5-6,NA,TGTGCCAGCAGCCCGGACATTTATGAGACCCAGTACTTC,CASSPDIYETQYF
NA,TRBJ1-3,TRBV7-8,NA,TGTGCCAGCAGCCCCCAAGTGCGCGGCATCTCTGGAAACACCATATATTTT,CASSPQVRGISGNTIYF
few,TRBJ1-2,TRBV27,NA,TGTGCCAGCAGTCTCCGAGTGCGTAACTATGGCTACACCTTC,CASSLRVRNYGYTF
NA,TRBJ1-4,TRBV6-5,NA,TGTGCCAGCAGTTACTCGAAGGGAGGGAGTGAAAAACTGTTTTTT,CASSYSKGGSEKLFF
once,TRBJ1-6,TRBV5-1,TRBD1,TGCGCCAGCAGCGAATCCGGACAGGGTGACTTACCCCTCCACTTT,CASSESGQGDLPLHF
NA,TRBJ2-7,TRBV21-1,NA,TGTGCCAGAACCTCTGGGGGGAGCTCCTACGAGCAGTACTTC,CARTSGGSSYEQYF
NA,TRBJ2-2,TRBV5-1,NA,TGCGCCAGCAGCTTGGGGACAGCAGACACCGGGGAGCTGTTTTTT,CASSLGTADTGELFF
NA,TRBJ1-2,TRBV7-9,TRBD1,TGTGCCAGCAGCCCACGGACAGGGGAGGACTATGGCTACACCTTC,CASSPRTGEDYGYTF
NA,TRBJ1-3,TRBV7-2,NA,TGTGCCAGCAGTTTGGACACAAACTCTGGAAACACCATATATTTT,CASSLDTNSGNTIYF
NA,TRBJ1-2,TRBV29-1,TRBD1,TGCAGCGGGGGGGACAGCAACTATGGCTACACCTTC,CSGGDSNYGYTF
NA,TRBJ2-7,TRBV6-6,NA,TGTGCCAGCAGTTACGTAGAACGGGGGAACTACGAGCAGTACTTC,CASSYVERGNYEQYF
NA,TRBJ1-6,TRBV10-2,NA,TGCGCCAGCAGTGAGGGCAGAATTAATTCACCCCTCCACTTT,CASSEGRINSPLHF
NA,TRBJ2-3,TRBV7-9,NA,TGTGCCAGCAGCCCTCATGGCGGACTCACAGATACGCAGTATTTT,CASSPHGGLTDTQYF
NA,TRBJ2-1,TRBV18,TRBD1,TGTGCCAGCTCACTCGGACAGGACATTTACAATGAGCAGTTCTTC,CASSLGQDIYNEQFF
few,TRBJ1-5,TRBV2,NA,TGTGCCAGCAGGGAGGGGCCCATTCAGCCCCAGCATTTT,CASREGPIQPQHF
NA,TRBJ2-1,TRBV15,NA,TGTGCCACCAGCAGAGCGGGTTACAACAATGAGCAGTTCTTC,CATSRAGYNNEQFF
NA,TRBJ1-2,TRBV28,NA,TGTGCCAGCAGTTTTAGGGGAAGGGGCTACACCTTC,CASSFRGRGYTF
NA,TRBJ2-7,TRBV14,NA,TGTGCCAGCAGCCTCACAATTGGCGAGCAGTACTTC,CASSLTIGEQYF
NA,TRBJ1-5,TRBV19,NA,TGTGCCAGTTCCGCCCAGGATCAGCCCCAGCATTTT,CASSAQDQPQHF
few,TRBJ2-5,TRBV5-1,NA,TGCGCCAGCAGCTTGCGTCAGGTTCAAGAGACCCAGTACTTC,CASSLRQVQETQYF
once,TRBJ2-3,TRBV7-9,TRBD1,TGTGCCAGCAGCCTAAGGACAGGGTTACTCACAGATACGCAGTATTTT,CASSLRTGLLTDTQYF
NA,TRBJ1-4,TRBV5-6,NA,TGTGCCAGCAGCGACAGGTTTTGGGGAAAGGAAAAACTGTTTTTT,CASSDRFWGKEKLFF
NA,TRBJ2-3,TRBV14,NA,TGTGCCAGCAGCCAAGGGGGAGCAAGACTATACACAGATACGCAGTATTTT,CASSQGGARLYTDTQYF
NA,TRBJ2-7,TRBV19,NA,TGTGCCAGTAGTATTCGCGGAAACACCTACGAGCAGTACTTC,CASSIRGNTYEQYF
NA,TRBJ2-7,TRBV7-9,NA,TGTGCCAGCAGCCCCGAAATGCTCGAGTTTGAGCAGTACTTC,CASSPEMLEFEQYF
few,TRBJ2-1,TRBV7-3,NA,TGTGCCAGCGGATTCCCGGGGAATGAGCAGTTCTTC,CASGFPGNEQFF
NA,TRBJ2-7,TRBV10-1,NA,TGCGCCAGCAGTATGGGACAAACCTACGAGCAGTACTTC,CASSMGQTYEQYF
NA,TRBJ2-7,TRBV2,TRBD2,TGTGCCAGCATGACAAGAAGCGGGACCAACGGCGAGCAGTACTTC,CASMTRSGTNGEQYF
few,TRBJ1-2,TRBV9,NA,TGTGCCAGCAGCGTAGCAAGGGGGAGGGGAAACTATGGCTACACCTTC,CASSVARGRGNYGYTF
NA,TRBJ1-2,TRBV19,NA,TGTGCCAGTAGTATAGATTCGGCGCGGGTTTCCCCTCGCTACACCTTC,CASSIDSARVSPRYTF
NA,TRBJ2-7,TRBV23-1,TRBD1,TGCGCCAGCACCATTTACCCAGGGACAGGGGGTCCCAATACCTACGAGCAGTACTTC,CASTIYPGTGGPNTYEQYF
NA,TRBJ1-4,TRBV4-1,TRBD1,TGCGCCAGCAGCGCCACTGGCACACACACACAGGGGGCGAGGGGAAAACTGTTTTTT,CASSATGTHTQGARGKLFF
NA,TRBJ2-5,TRBV7-6,TRBD2,TGTGCCAGCAGCTTAGGAGGGGCTAGCGGGGAAGAGACCCAGTACTTC,CASSLGGASGEETQYF
NA,TRBJ2-7,TRBV5-1,TRBD1,TGCGCCAGCAGCTTGAATCCGGGACAGGTCTCCTACGAGCAGTACTTC,CASSLNPGQVSYEQYF
NA,TRBJ2-5,TRBV7-3,NA,TGTGCCAGCAGCTTAATCCCTATGATAGCGGGCCACCGGGGGCGGACCCAGTACTTC,CASSLIPMIAGHRGRTQYF
NA,TRBJ2-1,TRBV11-1,NA,TGTGCCAGCAGCAAAGTGGGGCAGGGATATGACAATGAGCAGTTCTTC,CASSKVGQGYDNEQFF
NA,TRBJ1-2,TRBV7-6,TRBD1,TGTGCCAGCAGCTACAAGAAAACAGGGGAAGATGGCTACACCTTC,CASSYKKTGEDGYTF
NA,TRBJ2-2,TRBV9,NA,TGTGCCAGCAGCGTTCGTCCAGGAGGGGAGCTGTTTTTT,CASSVRPGGELFF
NA,TRBJ1-1,TRBV11-3,NA,TGTGCCAGCAGCCCTACAGGGTTCCCTGAAGCTTTCTTT,CASSPTGFPEAFF
NA,TRBJ1-5,TRBV4-1,TRBD1,TGCGCCAGCAGCCAAGATTTACCGGGGACAGTTGGCGATCAGCCCCAGCATTTT,CASSQDLPGTVGDQPQHF
NA,TRBJ2-7,TRBV15,TRBD2,TGTGCCACCAGCAGAGACGCGACTAGCGGGAGCTCCTACGAGCAGTACTTC,CATSRDATSGSSYEQYF
NA,TRBJ2-2,TRBV4-1,TRBD2,TGCGCCAGCAGCGGACCCCGACTAGCGGGGAGAAGGGGGACCGGGGAGCTGTTTTTT,CASSGPRLAGRRGTGELFF
few,TRBJ1-1,TRBV29-1,NA,TGCAGCGGTAGTAAGGGGATGAACACTGAAGCTTTCTTT,CSGSKGMNTEAFF
NA,TRBJ2-5,TRBV7-9,NA,TGTGCCAGCAGCTATGACAGGCAGACCCAGTACTTC,CASSYDRQTQYF
NA,TRBJ2-2,TRBV7-3,NA,TGTGCCAGCAGCTTATTGAAGGGGACCGGGGAGCTGTTTTTT,CASSLLKGTGELFF